This is a list of T cell receptor beta chains from one sample in a study of blood T cell repertoires in COVID-19. TCRdb's table, derived via immunoSEQ multiplex PCR, lists solely in-frame clones and lacks some. The sample lists some 25,000 clones, roughly nine tenths occurring once. The sequenced sample consisted of peripheral blood. The receptors originated from a man between 65 and 79 years old with acute or convalescent COVID-19. Both conserved end residues are part of each CDR3. Each record gives: clone size, J gene, V gene, CDR3 protein. Size tells how often a clone was seen (once, few, many) or the class of an expanded clone, and some rows leave it out.

clone_size: once; j_call: TRBJ1-3; v_call: TRBV5-1; cdr3_aa: CASSLEGGGGNTIYF
clone_size: NA; j_call: TRBJ2-5; v_call: TRBV9; cdr3_aa: CASSVGTSGRSHQETQYF
clone_size: NA; j_call: TRBJ2-7; v_call: TRBV5-4; cdr3_aa: CASSLKSGGNYEQYF
clone_size: NA; j_call: TRBJ2-1; v_call: TRBV7-2; cdr3_aa: CASSLVTASYNEQFF
clone_size: NA; j_call: TRBJ2-2; v_call: TRBV18; cdr3_aa: CASSPFDSANTGELFF
clone_size: NA; j_call: TRBJ2-2; v_call: TRBV18; cdr3_aa: CASSTDPNTGELFF
clone_size: NA; j_call: TRBJ2-5; v_call: TRBV5-6; cdr3_aa: CASSLGVGPRMETQYF
clone_size: NA; j_call: TRBJ1-4; v_call: TRBV6-1; cdr3_aa: CASSDRQNEKLFF
clone_size: NA; j_call: TRBJ1-6; v_call: TRBV5-1; cdr3_aa: CASSLDSGSYNSPLHF
clone_size: NA; j_call: TRBJ1-5; v_call: TRBV12-3/TRBV12-4; cdr3_aa: CASSLVTGSQHF
clone_size: NA; j_call: TRBJ2-1; v_call: TRBV19; cdr3_aa: CASSPPWSQNNEQFF
clone_size: NA; j_call: TRBJ1-1; v_call: TRBV14; cdr3_aa: CASSLDRATEAFF
clone_size: few; j_call: TRBJ2-5; v_call: TRBV25-1; cdr3_aa: CASNRQFGETQYF
clone_size: NA; j_call: TRBJ2-7; v_call: TRBV7-6; cdr3_aa: CASSLAIQYEQYF
clone_size: NA; j_call: TRBJ1-5; v_call: TRBV18; cdr3_aa: CASSASGRHQPQHF
clone_size: NA; j_call: TRBJ2-1; v_call: TRBV7-3; cdr3_aa: CASSSTGEQFF
clone_size: NA; j_call: TRBJ1-3; v_call: TRBV7-8; cdr3_aa: CASSLVGLRLGNTIYF
clone_size: NA; j_call: TRBJ2-2; v_call: TRBV2; cdr3_aa: CASSEFRGRTGELFF
clone_size: NA; j_call: TRBJ1-5; v_call: TRBV7-2; cdr3_aa: CASSPQGGSVNQPQHF
clone_size: NA; j_call: TRBJ1-4; v_call: TRBV6-5; cdr3_aa: CASSYSSKQGELFF
clone_size: NA; j_call: TRBJ1-6; v_call: TRBV5-6; cdr3_aa: CASSFGQGLNSPLHF
clone_size: NA; j_call: TRBJ1-3; v_call: TRBV23-1; cdr3_aa: CASTQGPARNTIYF
clone_size: few; j_call: TRBJ2-7; v_call: TRBV19; cdr3_aa: CASSLYRENSEQYF
clone_size: NA; j_call: TRBJ2-7; v_call: TRBV1; cdr3_aa: CTSSQVRDYQVHEQYF
clone_size: NA; j_call: TRBJ2-5; v_call: TRBV3-1/TRBV3-2; cdr3_aa: CASSPARGETQYF